Following are 5 T cell receptor beta chains from one sample sequenced in a study of PD-1 blockade in mismatch repair-deficient tumors. Profiled with immunoSEQ multiplex PCR; TCRdb holds only in-frame clones, not every one. Among about 34,000 clones listed, 65% to 85% were seen once. Sequencing was performed on PBMCs, taken less than 7 weeks after starting pembrolizumab. Source of these receptors: an adult with mismatch repair-deficient cancer.

The chain is built from TRBV27 and TRBJ2-1; 10 nucleotides match TRBD2. The CDR3 length is 15 residues. V gave up 10 bases and J gave up 1 base; unmatched junction bases: 7. CDR1 is MNHEY and CDR2 is SMNVEV in the germline V gene (reference sequence). CDR3 residues: CATARTSGSYNEQFF. CDR3 nucleotides: TGTGCCACCGCCAGGACTAGCGGTTCCTACAATGAGCAGTTCTTC.

The chain is built from TRBV19 and TRBJ2-7; the match to TRBD1 covers 8 bases. The CDR3 runs 14 residues. The germline V gene has CDR1 LNHDA and CDR2 SQIVND (reference sequence). J lost 1 base, V lost 8 bases, and 7 bases had no gene match. In DNA, the CDR3 is TGTGCCAGTTGGACAGGGAGGTATTCCTACGAGCAGTACTTC. Protein sequence: CASWTGRYSYEQYF.

The chain employs TRBV5-1 and TRBJ1-1; D unresolved. The V gene's germline CDR1 is SGHRS and CDR2 YFSETQ. This CDR3 spans 15 amino acids. V was pared by 2 bases and J by 1 base, with 12 bases between. In DNA form, the CDR3 reads TGCGCCAGCAGCTTTTCACAGACCTCGAACACTGAAGCTTTCTTT. Translating it yields CASSFSQTSNTEAFF.

This rearrangement joins TRBV6-1 to TRBJ2-1, with 7 nucleotides matching TRBD2. The J segment lost 8 bases and the V segment lost 3 bases, leaving 13 bases of the junction unmatched. The germline V gene encodes CDR1 MNHNS and CDR2 SASEGT. The CDR3 has 16 amino acids. CDR3 coding DNA: TGTGCCAGCAGTGATCAAGTGGGACTAAGGCGACATGAGCAGTTCTTC. Translation gives CASSDQVGLRRHEQFF.

The rearrangement joins TRBV29-1 to TRBJ1-2; no reliable D call. The CDR3 has 13 residues. Trimming stripped 4 bases from V and 4 bases from J, with 13 bases between. Germline loops: CDR1 SQVTM, CDR2 ANQGSEA. The CDR3 is CSVVLFSVYGYTF. Here the CDR3 DNA reads TGCAGCGTTGTTTTATTCTCAGTCTATGGCTACACCTTC.